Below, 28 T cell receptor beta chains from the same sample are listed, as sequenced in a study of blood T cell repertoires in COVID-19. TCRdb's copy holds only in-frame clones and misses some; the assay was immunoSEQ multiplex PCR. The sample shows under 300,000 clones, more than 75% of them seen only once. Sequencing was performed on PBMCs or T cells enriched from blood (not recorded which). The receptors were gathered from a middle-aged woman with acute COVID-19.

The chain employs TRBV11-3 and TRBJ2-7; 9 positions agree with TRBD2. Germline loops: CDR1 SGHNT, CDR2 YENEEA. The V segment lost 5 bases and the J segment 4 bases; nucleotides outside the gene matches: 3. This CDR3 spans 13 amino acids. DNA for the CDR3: TGTGCCAGCAGCGGGACTAGCACATACGAGCAGTACTTC. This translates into CASSGTSTYEQYF.

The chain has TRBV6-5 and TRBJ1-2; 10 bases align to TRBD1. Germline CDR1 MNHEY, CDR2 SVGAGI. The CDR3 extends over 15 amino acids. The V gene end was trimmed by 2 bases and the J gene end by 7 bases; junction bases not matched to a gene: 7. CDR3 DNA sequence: TGTGCCAGCAGTTACACCGGGACAGGGGTTGGTGGCTACACCTTC. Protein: CASSYTGTGVGGYTF.

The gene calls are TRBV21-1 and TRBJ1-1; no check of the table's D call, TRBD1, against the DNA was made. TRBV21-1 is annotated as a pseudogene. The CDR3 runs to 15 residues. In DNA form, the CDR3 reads TGTGCCAGCAGCAAAGCCAGACAGGGGAGCACTGAAGCTTTCTTT. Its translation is CASSKARQGSTEAFF.

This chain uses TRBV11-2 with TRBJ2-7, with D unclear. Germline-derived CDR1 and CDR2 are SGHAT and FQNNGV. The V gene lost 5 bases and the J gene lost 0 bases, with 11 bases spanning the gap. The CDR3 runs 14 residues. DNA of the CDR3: TGTGCCAGCAGCGACGGGTTTCACTCCTACGAGCAGTACTTC. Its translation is CASSDGFHSYEQYF.

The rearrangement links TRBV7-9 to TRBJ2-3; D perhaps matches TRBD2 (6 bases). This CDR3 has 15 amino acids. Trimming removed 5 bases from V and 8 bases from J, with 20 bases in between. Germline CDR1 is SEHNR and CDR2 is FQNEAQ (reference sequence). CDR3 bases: TGTGCCAGCAGCCCCGAGACCCCGGGACTTCGTACGCAGTATTTT. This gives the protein CASSPETPGLRTQYF.

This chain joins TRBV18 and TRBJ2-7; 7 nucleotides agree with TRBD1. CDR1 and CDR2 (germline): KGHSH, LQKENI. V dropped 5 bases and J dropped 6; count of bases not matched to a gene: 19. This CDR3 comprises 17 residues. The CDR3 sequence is CASSASWTGSPLFEQYF. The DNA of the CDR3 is TGTGCCAGCTCAGCTTCCTGGACAGGTTCCCCCTTGTTCGAGCAGTACTTC.

CDR3 nucleotide sequence: TGTGCCAGCAGCCAACTCTATGGCTACACCTTC. Its protein product is CASSQLYGYTF. The V gene is TRBV3-1 (or the pseudogene TRBV3-2), the J gene TRBJ1-2; D is uncertain. Trimming removed 2 bases at V and 4 bases at J, with 2 bases between. The CDR3 consists of 11 residues. Germline CDR1 LGHDT, CDR2 YNNKEL (reference sequence).

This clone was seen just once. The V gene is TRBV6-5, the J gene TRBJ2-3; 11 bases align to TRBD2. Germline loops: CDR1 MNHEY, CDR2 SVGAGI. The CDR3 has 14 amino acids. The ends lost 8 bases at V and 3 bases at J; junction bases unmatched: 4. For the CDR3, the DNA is TGTGCCAGCGGCATAGCGGGAGGGACAGATACGCAGTATTTT. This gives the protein CASGIAGGTDTQYF.

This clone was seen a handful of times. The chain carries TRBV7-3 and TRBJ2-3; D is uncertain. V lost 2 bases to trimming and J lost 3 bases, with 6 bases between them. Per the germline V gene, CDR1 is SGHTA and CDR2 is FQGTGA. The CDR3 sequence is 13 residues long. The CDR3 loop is CASSLYVTDTQYF. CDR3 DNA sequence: TGTGCCAGCAGCTTATATGTGACAGATACGCAGTATTTT.

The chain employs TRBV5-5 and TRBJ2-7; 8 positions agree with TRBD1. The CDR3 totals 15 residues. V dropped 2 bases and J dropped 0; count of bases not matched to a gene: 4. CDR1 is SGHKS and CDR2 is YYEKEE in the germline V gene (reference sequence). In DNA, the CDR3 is TGTGCCAGCAGCTTACAGGGGGGATACTCCTACGAGCAGTACTTC. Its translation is CASSLQGGYSYEQYF.

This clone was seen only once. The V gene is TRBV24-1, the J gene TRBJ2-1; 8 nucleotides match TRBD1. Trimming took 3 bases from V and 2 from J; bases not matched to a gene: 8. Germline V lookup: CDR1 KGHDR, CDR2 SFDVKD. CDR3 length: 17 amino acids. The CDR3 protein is CATSDVGTGSPYNEQFF. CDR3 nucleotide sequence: TGTGCCACCAGTGATGTGGGGACAGGAAGTCCCTACAATGAGCAGTTCTTC.

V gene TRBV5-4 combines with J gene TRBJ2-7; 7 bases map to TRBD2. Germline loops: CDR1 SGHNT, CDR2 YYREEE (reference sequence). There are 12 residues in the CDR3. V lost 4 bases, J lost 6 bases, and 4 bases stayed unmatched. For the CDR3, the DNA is TGTGCCAGCAGCCAGACTAGCAGCGAGCAGTACTTC. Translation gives CASSQTSSEQYF. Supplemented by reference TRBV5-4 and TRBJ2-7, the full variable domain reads ETGVTQSPTHLIKTRGQQVTLRCSSQSGHNTVSWYQQALGQGPQFIFQYYREEENGRGNFPPRFSGLQFPNYSSELNVNALELDDSALYLCASSQTSSEQYFGPGTRLTVT.

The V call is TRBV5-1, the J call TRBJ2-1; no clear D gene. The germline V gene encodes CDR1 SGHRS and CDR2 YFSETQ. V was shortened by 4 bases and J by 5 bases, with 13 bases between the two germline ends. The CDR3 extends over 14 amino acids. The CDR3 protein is CASSAYGANNEQFF. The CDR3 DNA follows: TGCGCCAGCAGCGCCTACGGAGCGAACAATGAGCAGTTCTTC.

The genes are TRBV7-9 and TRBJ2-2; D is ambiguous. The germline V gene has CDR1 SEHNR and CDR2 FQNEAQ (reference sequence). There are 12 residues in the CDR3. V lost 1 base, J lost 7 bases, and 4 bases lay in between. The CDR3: CASSLDIGELFF. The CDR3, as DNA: TGTGCCAGCAGCTTAGATATCGGGGAGCTGTTTTTT. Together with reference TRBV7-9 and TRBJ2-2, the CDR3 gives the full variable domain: DTGVSQNPRHKITKRGQNVTFRCDPISEHNRLYWYRQTLGQGPEFLTYFQNEAQLEKSRLLSDRFSAERPKGSFSTLEIQRTEQGDSAMYLCASSLDIGELFFGEGSRLTVL.

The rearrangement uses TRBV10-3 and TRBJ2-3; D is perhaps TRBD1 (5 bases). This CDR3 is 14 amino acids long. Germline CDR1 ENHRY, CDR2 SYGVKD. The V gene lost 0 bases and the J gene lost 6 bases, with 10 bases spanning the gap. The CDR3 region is CAISESDKGDTQYF. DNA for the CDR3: TGTGCCATCAGTGAGTCGGACAAGGGGGATACGCAGTATTTT.

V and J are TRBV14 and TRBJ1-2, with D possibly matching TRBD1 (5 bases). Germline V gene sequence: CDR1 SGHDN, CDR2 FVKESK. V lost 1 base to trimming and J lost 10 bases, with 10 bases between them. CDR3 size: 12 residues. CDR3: CASSQAVGVYTF. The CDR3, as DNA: TGTGCCAGCAGCCAAGCGGTAGGGGTCTACACCTTC. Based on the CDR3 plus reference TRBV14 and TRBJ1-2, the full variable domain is EAGVTQFPSHSVIEKGQTVTLRCDPISGHDNLYWYRRVMGKEIKFLLHFVKESKQDESGMPNNRFLAERTGGTYSTLKVQPAELEDSGVYFCASSQAVGVYTFGSGTRLTVV.

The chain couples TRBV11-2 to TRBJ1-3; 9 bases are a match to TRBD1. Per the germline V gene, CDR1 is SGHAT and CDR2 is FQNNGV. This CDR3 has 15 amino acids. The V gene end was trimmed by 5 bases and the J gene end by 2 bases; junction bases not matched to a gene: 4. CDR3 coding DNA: TGTGCCAGCAGCGACAGGGGGATTGCTGGAAACACCATATATTTT. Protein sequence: CASSDRGIAGNTIYF.

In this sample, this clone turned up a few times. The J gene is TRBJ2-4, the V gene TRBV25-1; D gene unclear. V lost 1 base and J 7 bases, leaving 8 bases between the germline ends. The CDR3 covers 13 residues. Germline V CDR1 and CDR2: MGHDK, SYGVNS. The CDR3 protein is CASSESGLNIQYF. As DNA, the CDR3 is TGTGCCAGCAGTGAATCCGGGTTGAACATTCAGTACTTC.

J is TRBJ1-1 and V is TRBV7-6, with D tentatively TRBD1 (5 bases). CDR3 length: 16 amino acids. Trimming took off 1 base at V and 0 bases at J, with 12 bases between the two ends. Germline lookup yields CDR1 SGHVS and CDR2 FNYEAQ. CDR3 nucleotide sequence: TGTGCCAGCAGCTTAGTGCCCCAGGGAATGAACACTGAAGCTTTCTTT. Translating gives CASSLVPQGMNTEAFF. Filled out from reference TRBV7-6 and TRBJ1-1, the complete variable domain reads GAGVSQSPRYKVTKRGQDVALRCDPISGHVSLYWYRQALGQGPEFLTYFNYEAQQDKSGLPNDRFSAERPEGSISTLTIQRTEQRDSAMYRCASSLVPQGMNTEAFFGQGTRLTVV.

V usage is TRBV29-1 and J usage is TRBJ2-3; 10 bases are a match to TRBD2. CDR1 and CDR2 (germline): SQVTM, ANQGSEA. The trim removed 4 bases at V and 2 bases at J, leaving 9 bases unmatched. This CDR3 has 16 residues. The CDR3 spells CSVAHTSGTFTDTQYF. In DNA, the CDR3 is TGCAGCGTTGCCCATACTAGCGGGACTTTCACAGATACGCAGTATTTT.

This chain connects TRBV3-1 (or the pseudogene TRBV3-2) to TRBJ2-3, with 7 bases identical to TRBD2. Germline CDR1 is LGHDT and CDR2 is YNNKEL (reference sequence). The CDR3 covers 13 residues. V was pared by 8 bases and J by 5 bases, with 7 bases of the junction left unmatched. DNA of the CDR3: TGTGCCAGCCGACCCTCTAGCGGAGATACGCAGTATTTT. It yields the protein CASRPSSGDTQYF.

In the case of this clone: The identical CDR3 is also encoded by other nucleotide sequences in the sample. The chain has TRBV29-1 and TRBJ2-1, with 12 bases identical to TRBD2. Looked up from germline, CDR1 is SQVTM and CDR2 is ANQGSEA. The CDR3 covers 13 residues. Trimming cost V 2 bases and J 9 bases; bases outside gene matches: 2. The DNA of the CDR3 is TGCAGCGTTGAACTAGCGGGAGGGGGTGAGCAGTTCTTC. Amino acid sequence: CSVELAGGGEQFF.

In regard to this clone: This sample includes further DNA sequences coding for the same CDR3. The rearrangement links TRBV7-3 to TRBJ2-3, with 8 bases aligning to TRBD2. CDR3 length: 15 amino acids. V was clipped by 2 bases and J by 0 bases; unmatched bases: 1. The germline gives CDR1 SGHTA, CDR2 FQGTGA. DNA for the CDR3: TGTGCCAGCAGCTTAGCGGGGGGAAGCACAGATACGCAGTATTTT. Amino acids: CASSLAGGSTDTQYF.

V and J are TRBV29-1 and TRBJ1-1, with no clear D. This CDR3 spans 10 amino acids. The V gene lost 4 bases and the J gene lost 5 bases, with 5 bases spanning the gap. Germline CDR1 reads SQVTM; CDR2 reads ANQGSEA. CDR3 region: CSVVHTEAFF. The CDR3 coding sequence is TGCAGCGTTGTCCATACTGAAGCTTTCTTT.

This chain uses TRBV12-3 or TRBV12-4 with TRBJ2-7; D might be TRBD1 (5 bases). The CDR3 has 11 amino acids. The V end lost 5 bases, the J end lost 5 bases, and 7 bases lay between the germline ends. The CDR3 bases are TGTGCCAGCAGTCCAGGGCACGAGCAGTACTTC. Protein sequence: CASSPGHEQYF.

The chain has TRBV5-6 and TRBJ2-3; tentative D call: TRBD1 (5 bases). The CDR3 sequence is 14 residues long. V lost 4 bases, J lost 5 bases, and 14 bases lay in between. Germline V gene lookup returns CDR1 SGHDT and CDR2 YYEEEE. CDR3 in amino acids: CASSIQGTQDTQYF. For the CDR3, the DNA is TGTGCCAGCAGCATTCAGGGTACTCAAGATACGCAGTATTTT.

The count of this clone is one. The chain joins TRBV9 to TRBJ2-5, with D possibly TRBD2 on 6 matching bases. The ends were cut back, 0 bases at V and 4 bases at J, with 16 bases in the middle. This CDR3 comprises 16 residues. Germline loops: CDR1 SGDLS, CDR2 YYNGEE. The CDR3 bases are TGTGCCAGCAGCGTAGAAAGTCAGGGAGGAGGAGAGACCCAGTACTTC. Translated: CASSVESQGGGETQYF.

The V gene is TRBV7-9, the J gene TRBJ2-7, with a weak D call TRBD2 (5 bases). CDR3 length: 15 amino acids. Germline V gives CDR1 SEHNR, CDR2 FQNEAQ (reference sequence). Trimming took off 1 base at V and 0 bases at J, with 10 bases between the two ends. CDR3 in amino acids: CASSLDAGHSYEQYF. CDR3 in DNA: TGTGCCAGCAGCTTAGATGCGGGTCACTCCTACGAGCAGTACTTC.